This is a list of T cell receptor beta chains from one sample in a study of OX40 agonist ivuxolimab in advanced cancers. TCRdb's table, derived via immunoSEQ multiplex PCR, lists solely in-frame clones and lacks some. In the table there are about 87,000 clones, around nine tenths of which are singletons. This sample comprised CD4+ or CD8+ T cells sorted from blood, obtained in a trial of the OX40 agonist ivuxolimab. Receptors originate from an adult with an advanced solid tumor such as melanoma, head and neck, liver or kidney cancer. The CDR3 runs from the conserved cysteine through the conserved F or W. Fields, in order: clone size, V gene, J gene, D gene, CDR3 DNA, CDR3 protein. A D gene is named only where the DNA matches it firmly. A row's size may be missing; if present it is once, few, many or a size class.

abundance: -
v_gene: TRBV29-1
j_gene: TRBJ1-2
d_gene: -
CDR3nt: TGCAGCGTTGAGGCAGGGGAGGGGATCTATGGCTACACCTTC
CDR3aa: CSVEAGEGIYGYTF

abundance: -
v_gene: TRBV7-9
j_gene: TRBJ1-2
d_gene: TRBD1
CDR3nt: TGTGCCAGCAGCTTAGCACAGGGGGCCAGCTATGGCTACACCTTC
CDR3aa: CASSLAQGASYGYTF

abundance: -
v_gene: TRBV4-2
j_gene: TRBJ2-7
d_gene: TRBD2
CDR3nt: TGTGCCAGCAGCCAAGGACTAGCGGGGGGCTCACCCTACGAGCAGTACTTC
CDR3aa: CASSQGLAGGSPYEQYF

abundance: -
v_gene: TRBV30
j_gene: TRBJ1-2
d_gene: -
CDR3nt: TGTGCCTGGAGTGGGGGAAACTATGGCTACACCTTC
CDR3aa: CAWSGGNYGYTF

abundance: -
v_gene: TRBV30
j_gene: TRBJ2-2
d_gene: -
CDR3nt: TGTGCCTGGAGTGTAGTCGTCCCCGGGGAGCTGTTTTTT
CDR3aa: CAWSVVVPGELFF

abundance: -
v_gene: TRBV6-5
j_gene: TRBJ2-2
d_gene: TRBD2
CDR3nt: TGTGCCAGCGCGGGCGGGAGGGCCACCGGGGAGCTGTTTTTT
CDR3aa: CASAGGRATGELFF

abundance: -
v_gene: TRBV29-1
j_gene: TRBJ2-6
d_gene: TRBD1
CDR3nt: TGCAGCGTTGCCGGGACAGGGTACGGGGCCAACGTCCTGACTTTC
CDR3aa: CSVAGTGYGANVLTF

abundance: -
v_gene: TRBV10-3
j_gene: TRBJ2-1
d_gene: TRBD2
CDR3nt: TGTGCCATCAGTGGGACTAGCGGGGACAATGAGCAGTTCTTC
CDR3aa: CAISGTSGDNEQFF

abundance: -
v_gene: TRBV4-3
j_gene: TRBJ2-3
d_gene: -
CDR3nt: TGCGCCAGCAGCCTCTCCGGCCGGTTCACAGATACGCAGTATTTT
CDR3aa: CASSLSGRFTDTQYF

abundance: once
v_gene: TRBV7-9
j_gene: TRBJ2-2
d_gene: TRBD2
CDR3nt: TGTGCCAGCGGAGAACAGCGGGGGGGCTCCCCCGGGGAGCTGTTTTTT
CDR3aa: CASGEQRGGSPGELFF

abundance: -
v_gene: TRBV19
j_gene: TRBJ2-7
d_gene: TRBD1
CDR3nt: TGTGCCAGTAGTATAATCCGACAGGGGGGATCCTACGAGCAGTACTTC
CDR3aa: CASSIIRQGGSYEQYF

abundance: -
v_gene: TRBV11-3
j_gene: TRBJ2-7
d_gene: -
CDR3nt: TGTGCCAGCAGTCAATCCCGCGACTCCTACGAGCAGTACTTC
CDR3aa: CASSQSRDSYEQYF

abundance: -
v_gene: TRBV5-1
j_gene: TRBJ2-5
d_gene: -
CDR3nt: TGCGCCAGCAGCCGGGACGTCCAAGAGACCCAGTACTTC
CDR3aa: CASSRDVQETQYF

abundance: -
v_gene: TRBV4-3
j_gene: TRBJ1-5
d_gene: -
CDR3nt: TGCGCCAGCAGCCAAGTGGAGGGACAGCCCCAGCATTTT
CDR3aa: CASSQVEGQPQHF

abundance: -
v_gene: TRBV7-2
j_gene: TRBJ1-1
d_gene: -
CDR3nt: TGTGCCAGCAGCTCCTACCCGACAGGATCCACTGAAGCTTTCTTT
CDR3aa: CASSSYPTGSTEAFF

abundance: -
v_gene: TRBV4-2
j_gene: TRBJ2-3
d_gene: -
CDR3nt: TGTGCCAGCAGCCAAGGGACCCGGGGCCCCAGCACAGATACGCAGTATTTT
CDR3aa: CASSQGTRGPSTDTQYF

abundance: -
v_gene: TRBV7-2
j_gene: TRBJ1-3
d_gene: -
CDR3nt: TGTGCCAGCAGCCCACACTCTGGAAACACCATATATTTT
CDR3aa: CASSPHSGNTIYF

abundance: -
v_gene: TRBV7-3
j_gene: TRBJ2-1
d_gene: TRBD2
CDR3nt: TGTGCCAGCAGCTTCGCTAGCGGGTCATACAATGAGCAGTTCTTC
CDR3aa: CASSFASGSYNEQFF

abundance: -
v_gene: TRBV20-1
j_gene: TRBJ1-3
d_gene: -
CDR3nt: TGCAGTGCCCGGGGAGGAAACACCATATATTTT
CDR3aa: CSARGGNTIYF

abundance: once
v_gene: TRBV4-1
j_gene: TRBJ2-3
d_gene: TRBD2
CDR3nt: TGCGCCAGCAGCCAAATACTAGCGGGAGGCCCTACCGGCACAGATACGCAGTATTTT
CDR3aa: CASSQILAGGPTGTDTQYF

abundance: -
v_gene: TRBV19
j_gene: TRBJ2-1
d_gene: TRBD2
CDR3nt: TGTGCCAGTAGTAGAGGGCGGGAGGTCAATGAGCAGTTCTTC
CDR3aa: CASSRGREVNEQFF

abundance: -
v_gene: TRBV19
j_gene: TRBJ1-2
d_gene: -
CDR3nt: TGTGCCAGTAGTACAATCCCGGGAGGGAGCTATGGCTACACCTTC
CDR3aa: CASSTIPGGSYGYTF

abundance: -
v_gene: TRBV7-6
j_gene: TRBJ1-1
d_gene: -
CDR3nt: TGTGCCAGCAGCCTGGGACTGGGCAGTATGAACACTGAAGCTTTCTTT
CDR3aa: CASSLGLGSMNTEAFF

abundance: -
v_gene: TRBV5-1
j_gene: TRBJ1-5
d_gene: -
CDR3nt: TGCGCTAGCAGCTCTGGCACGGTTGGGTCGCCCCAGCATTTT
CDR3aa: CASSSGTVGSPQHF

abundance: -
v_gene: TRBV2
j_gene: TRBJ1-4
d_gene: -
CDR3nt: TGTGCCAGCAGTCCGAGTAGACAGTATATGAAAAAACTGTTTTTT
CDR3aa: CASSPSRQYMKKLFF

abundance: -
v_gene: TRBV5-1
j_gene: TRBJ2-7
d_gene: -
CDR3nt: TGCGCCAGCAGCTCTTACTCCCGCGGTGAGCAGTACTTC
CDR3aa: CASSSYSRGEQYF

abundance: once
v_gene: TRBV18
j_gene: TRBJ2-2
d_gene: -
CDR3nt: TGTGCCAGCTCACCACCACTAGGGAACACCGGGGAGCTGTTTTTT
CDR3aa: CASSPPLGNTGELFF

abundance: -
v_gene: TRBV7-9
j_gene: TRBJ2-2
d_gene: -
CDR3nt: TGTGCCAGCCCATGGGGCCGAGGTACAAACACCGGGGAGCTGTTTTTT
CDR3aa: CASPWGRGTNTGELFF

abundance: -
v_gene: TRBV5-6
j_gene: TRBJ1-2
d_gene: TRBD1
CDR3nt: TGTGCCAGCAGCTTGGGCCGACAGGGGAATGGCTACACCTTC
CDR3aa: CASSLGRQGNGYTF

abundance: -
v_gene: TRBV7-8
j_gene: TRBJ1-4
d_gene: -
CDR3nt: TGTGCCAGCAGCCCTCGGACAGTTCCTAATGAAAAACTGTTTTTT
CDR3aa: CASSPRTVPNEKLFF

abundance: -
v_gene: TRBV7-3
j_gene: TRBJ1-4
d_gene: -
CDR3nt: TGTGCCAGCAGCTTAAATGGGGGCCGGGGTGAAAAACTGTTTTTT
CDR3aa: CASSLNGGRGEKLFF

abundance: -
v_gene: TRBV7-2
j_gene: TRBJ2-5
d_gene: TRBD2
CDR3nt: TGTGCCAGCAGCTTCGCGGGCGGGGGGGAGACCCAGTACTTC
CDR3aa: CASSFAGGGETQYF

abundance: -
v_gene: TRBV7-2
j_gene: TRBJ2-3
d_gene: -
CDR3nt: TGTGCCAGCAGCGTACAGGGTGTTGGCAACTCCTACACGCAGTATTTT
CDR3aa: CASSVQGVGNSYTQYF

abundance: -
v_gene: TRBV5-4
j_gene: TRBJ2-1
d_gene: -
CDR3nt: TGTGCCAGCAGCAAGGGAAGCTCCTACAATGAGCAGTTCTTC
CDR3aa: CASSKGSSYNEQFF

abundance: -
v_gene: TRBV6-5
j_gene: TRBJ1-1
d_gene: -
CDR3nt: TGTGCCAGCAGCGTCGACAGCAAGACTGAAGCTTTCTTT
CDR3aa: CASSVDSKTEAFF

abundance: -
v_gene: TRBV18
j_gene: TRBJ2-2
d_gene: -
CDR3nt: TGTGCCAGCTCACCCCCCGGGAGACGGAACACCGGGGAGCTGTTTTTT
CDR3aa: CASSPPGRRNTGELFF

abundance: -
v_gene: TRBV30
j_gene: TRBJ1-2
d_gene: -
CDR3nt: TGTGCCTGGAGTGCGCAGTTCTATGGCTACACCTTC
CDR3aa: CAWSAQFYGYTF

abundance: -
v_gene: TRBV30
j_gene: TRBJ1-3
d_gene: TRBD1
CDR3nt: TGTGCCTGGAGTGGCGACAGGGCTGGAAACACCATATATTTT
CDR3aa: CAWSGDRAGNTIYF

abundance: -
v_gene: TRBV6-1
j_gene: TRBJ2-3
d_gene: TRBD2
CDR3nt: TGTGCCAGCAGTGGACTAGCGTCCCTCACAGATACGCAGTATTTT
CDR3aa: CASSGLASLTDTQYF

abundance: -
v_gene: TRBV11-3
j_gene: TRBJ2-1
d_gene: -
CDR3nt: TGTGCCAGCAGCTTAGGCGCCTACAATGAGCAGTTCTTC
CDR3aa: CASSLGAYNEQFF

abundance: once
v_gene: TRBV15
j_gene: TRBJ1-2
d_gene: -
CDR3nt: TGTGCCACCAGCAGAGGCCGGGACACATATGGCTACACCTTC
CDR3aa: CATSRGRDTYGYTF

abundance: -
v_gene: TRBV6-5
j_gene: TRBJ1-5
d_gene: -
CDR3nt: TGTGCCAGCAGTCCCGGGCAGTTTAATCAGCCCCAGCATTTT
CDR3aa: CASSPGQFNQPQHF

abundance: -
v_gene: TRBV29-1
j_gene: TRBJ2-7
d_gene: TRBD2
CDR3nt: TGCAGCACTCAGATCGGGGAGGGCTACGAGCAGTACTTC
CDR3aa: CSTQIGEGYEQYF

abundance: once
v_gene: TRBV5-1
j_gene: TRBJ2-5
d_gene: -
CDR3nt: TGCGCCAGCAGCTTGGACGGGGCCCAAGAGACCCAGTACTTC
CDR3aa: CASSLDGAQETQYF

abundance: -
v_gene: TRBV19
j_gene: TRBJ2-7
d_gene: TRBD2
CDR3nt: TGTGCCAGTAGTAGCGAGCGGGGGGTTACCTACGAGCAGTACTTC
CDR3aa: CASSSERGVTYEQYF

abundance: -
v_gene: TRBV10-2
j_gene: TRBJ2-1
d_gene: TRBD2
CDR3nt: TGCGCCAGCATGGGCAGGTCTAGCGGGACCCCCTACAATGAGCAGTTCTTC
CDR3aa: CASMGRSSGTPYNEQFF

abundance: once
v_gene: TRBV10-1
j_gene: TRBJ2-7
d_gene: TRBD2
CDR3nt: TGCGCCAGCAGTGGGGGGAGTGGACTAGCGGTAAAGACCTACGAGCAGTACTTC
CDR3aa: CASSGGSGLAVKTYEQYF

abundance: -
v_gene: TRBV6-6
j_gene: TRBJ2-7
d_gene: -
CDR3nt: TGTGCCAGCAGCCCCTGGGAGCAGTACTTC
CDR3aa: CASSPWEQYF

abundance: -
v_gene: TRBV7-2
j_gene: TRBJ2-5
d_gene: TRBD2
CDR3nt: TGTGCCAGCAGCTTCGGGGGGGGAGAGACCCAGTACTTC
CDR3aa: CASSFGGGETQYF

abundance: -
v_gene: TRBV14
j_gene: TRBJ1-1
d_gene: -
CDR3nt: TGTGCCAGCAGCCCTCGGGCGGTTGGGGATAGTGAAGCTTTCTTT
CDR3aa: CASSPRAVGDSEAFF

abundance: -
v_gene: TRBV25-1
j_gene: TRBJ2-1
d_gene: TRBD1
CDR3nt: TGTGCCAGCAGTGACCTGACAGGGGGCGGTGAGCAGTTCTTC
CDR3aa: CASSDLTGGGEQFF

abundance: -
v_gene: TRBV10-1
j_gene: TRBJ2-2
d_gene: -
CDR3nt: TGCGCCTCCACTGGGGGAGACGGAACCGGGGAGCTGTTTTTT
CDR3aa: CASTGGDGTGELFF

abundance: -
v_gene: TRBV4-2
j_gene: TRBJ1-2
d_gene: -
CDR3nt: TGTGCCAGCAGCCAAGGCGTCGAGACAGGATCCTATAACTATGGCTACACCTTC
CDR3aa: CASSQGVETGSYNYGYTF

abundance: -
v_gene: TRBV2
j_gene: TRBJ2-3
d_gene: -
CDR3nt: TGTGCCAGCAGTGTGGGGAGCGGAAACACAGATACGCAGTATTTT
CDR3aa: CASSVGSGNTDTQYF

abundance: few
v_gene: TRBV11-3
j_gene: TRBJ2-3
d_gene: TRBD1
CDR3nt: TGTGCCAGCAGCCCGACAGGGTACCGCACAGATACGCAGTATTTT
CDR3aa: CASSPTGYRTDTQYF